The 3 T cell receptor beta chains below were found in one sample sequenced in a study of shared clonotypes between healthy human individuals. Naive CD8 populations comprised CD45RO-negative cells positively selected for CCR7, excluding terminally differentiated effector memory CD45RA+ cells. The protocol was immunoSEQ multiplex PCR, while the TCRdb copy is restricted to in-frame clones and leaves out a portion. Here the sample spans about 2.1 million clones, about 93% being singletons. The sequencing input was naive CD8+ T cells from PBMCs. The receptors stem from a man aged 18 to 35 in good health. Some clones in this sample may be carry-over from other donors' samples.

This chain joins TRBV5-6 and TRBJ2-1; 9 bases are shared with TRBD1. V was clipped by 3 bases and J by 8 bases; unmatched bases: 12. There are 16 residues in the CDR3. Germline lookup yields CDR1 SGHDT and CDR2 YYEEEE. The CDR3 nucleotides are TGTGCCAGCAGCTCCGAAGGACAGGGGTATGGGTATGAGCAGTTCTTC. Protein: CASSSEGQGYGYEQFF.

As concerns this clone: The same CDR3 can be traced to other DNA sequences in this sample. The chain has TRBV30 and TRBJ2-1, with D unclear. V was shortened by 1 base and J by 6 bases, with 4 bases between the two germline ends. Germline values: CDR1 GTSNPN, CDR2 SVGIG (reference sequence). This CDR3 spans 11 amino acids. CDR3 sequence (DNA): TGTGCCTGGAGTGGAGGCAATGAGCAGTTCTTC. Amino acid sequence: CAWSGGNEQFF.

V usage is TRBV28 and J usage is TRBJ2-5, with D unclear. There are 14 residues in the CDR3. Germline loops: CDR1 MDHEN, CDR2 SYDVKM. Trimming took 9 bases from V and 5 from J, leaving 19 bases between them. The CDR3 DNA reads TGTGCCAGTGCTCCATGGACGTCGGGCGAGACCCAGTACTTC. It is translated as CASAPWTSGETQYF.